These 3 T cell receptor beta chains came from one sample sequenced in a study of lymphopenia after photon versus proton radiotherapy. The assay was immunoSEQ multiplex PCR, and TCRdb's table has in-frame clones only and misses some. The sample includes around 55,000 clones, 70% to 85% of them seen just once. The material sequenced was peripheral blood, taken from a patient treated with proton-based radiotherapy. The receptors come from a man aged 55 to 70 with pancreatic cancer.

The CDR3 DNA reads TGTGCCATCAGTGAGTCATCCGTTGTGCAGACCCAGTACTTC. It translates to CAISESSVVQTQYF. This rearrangement joins TRBV10-3 to TRBJ2-5; D remains unclear. V was cut by 0 bases and J by 6 bases, with 11 bases left in between. This CDR3 contains 14 residues. CDR1 is ENHRY and CDR2 is SYGVKD in the germline V gene.

Here the CDR3 reads CASSLLPSGGYTF. CDR3 DNA sequence: TGTGCCAGCAGTCTACTCCCCTCGGGTGGCTACACCTTC. This rearrangement joins TRBV28 to TRBJ1-2, with D hard to call. The V gene's germline CDR1 is MDHEN and CDR2 SYDVKM. The CDR3 is 13 residues long. V was cut by 5 bases and J by 7 bases, with 14 bases left in between.

The rearrangement links TRBV5-4 to TRBJ2-7; 11 nucleotides agree with TRBD2. Germline CDR1 SGHNT, CDR2 YYREEE (reference sequence). Trimming removed 4 bases from V and 1 base from J; junction bases left unmatched: 4. The CDR3 is 15 amino acids. CDR3 residues: CASSAGTSGSYEQYF. In DNA form, the CDR3 reads TGTGCCAGCAGCGCCGGGACTAGCGGTTCCTACGAGCAGTACTTC.